A selection of T cell receptor beta chains follows, all from one sample in a study of beta chain features in type 1 diabetes. Data came from immunoSEQ multiplex PCR; TCRdb stores just in-frame clones and leaves some out. The sample comprises roughly 240,000 clones, roughly a quarter of which are singletons, and approximately 0.011% rests with the top ten. Sequencing was performed on naive CD4+ T cells from blood. The receptor source for this set is a woman aged 25 to 39 with type 1 diabetes. Both conserved end residues are part of each CDR3. The D gene is left open where the match is weak. Only some rows state a clone size, as once, few, many or a class for expanded clones.

TRBV29-1	TRBJ2-7	few	TRBD2	CSVEDGGRALGEQYF	TGCAGCGTTGAAGACGGAGGGAGGGCCCTAGGCGAGCAGTACTTC
TRBV5-4	TRBJ2-1	few	NA	CASSLQGSVNEQFF	TGTGCCAGCAGCTTGCAGGGTTCGGTCAATGAGCAGTTCTTC
TRBV23-1	TRBJ1-3	few	TRBD1	CASTQQGASGNTIYF	TGCGCCAGCACTCAGCAGGGGGCATCTGGAAACACCATATATTTT
TRBV6-4	TRBJ2-1	few	NA	CASSREMGQFLKGQFF	TGTGCCAGCAGCCGGGAGATGGGACAGTTTTTGAAGGGGCAGTTCTTC
TRBV5-1	TRBJ2-2	NA	NA	CASSFGLHHTGELFF	TGCGCCAGCAGCTTCGGACTCCACCACACCGGGGAGCTGTTTTTT
TRBV7-3	TRBJ2-2	once	NA	CASSTGMSNTGELFF	TGTGCCAGCAGCACGGGGATGTCGAACACCGGGGAGCTGTTTTTT
TRBV18	TRBJ2-7	few	TRBD1	CASSPLGQGGEQYF	TGTGCCAGCTCACCATTGGGACAGGGGGGCGAGCAGTACTTC
TRBV30	TRBJ2-5	once	TRBD2	CAWSVLAEETQYF	TGTGCCTGGAGTGTACTAGCGGAAGAGACCCAGTACTTC
TRBV18	TRBJ2-1	few	TRBD2	CASSLERGTYNEQFF	TGTGCCAGCTCACTTGAGCGGGGTACGTACAATGAGCAGTTCTTC
TRBV5-1	TRBJ1-5	NA	NA	CASSFSSNQPQHF	TGCGCCAGCAGCTTCAGTAGCAATCAGCCCCAGCATTTT
TRBV7-9	TRBJ1-1	NA	NA	CASSLGDLNTEAFF	TGTGCCAGCAGCTTAGGCGATTTAAACACTGAAGCTTTCTTT
TRBV29-1	TRBJ2-7	NA	NA	CSVEDWAGADNEQYF	TGCAGCGTTGAAGATTGGGCAGGGGCGGACAACGAGCAGTACTTC
TRBV5-1	TRBJ2-1	few	NA	CASSLGGGSGNNEQFF	TGCGCCAGCAGCTTGGGGGGAGGATCTGGGAACAATGAGCAGTTCTTC
TRBV7-2	TRBJ2-1	few	TRBD2	CASSLLAGEAVEFF	TGTGCCAGCAGCTTACTAGCGGGAGAGGCGGTGGAGTTCTTC
TRBV2	TRBJ2-1	once	TRBD2	CASTPGTSGRGRYNEQFF	TGTGCCAGCACACCCGGGACTAGCGGGCGGGGTAGGTACAATGAGCAGTTCTTC
TRBV10-3	TRBJ2-1	few	TRBD2	CAISDSGSSYNEQFF	TGTGCCATCAGCGACAGCGGGAGCTCCTACAATGAGCAGTTCTTC
TRBV29-1	TRBJ2-3	few	TRBD2	CSVTGGTDTQYF	TGCAGCGTGACGGGGGGGACAGATACGCAGTATTTT
TRBV7-9	TRBJ1-1	few	NA	CASSLQGGGTEAFF	TGTGCCAGCAGCTTGCAGGGAGGTGGTACTGAAGCTTTCTTT
TRBV7-3	TRBJ2-1	NA	TRBD2	CASSPSSGFYNEQFF	TGTGCCAGCAGCCCAAGTAGCGGGTTCTACAATGAGCAGTTCTTC
TRBV5-1	TRBJ2-2	few	TRBD2	CASSRVQAGEPTGELFF	TGCGCCAGCAGCCGCGTTCAAGCGGGAGAGCCCACCGGGGAGCTGTTTTTT
TRBV4-1	TRBJ2-2	NA	NA	CASSRVGELAGELFF	TGCGCCAGCAGCCGAGTAGGGGAATTAGCCGGGGAGCTGTTTTTT
TRBV9	TRBJ1-3	NA	NA	CASSVESLSGNTIYF	TGTGCCAGCAGCGTAGAGTCACTCTCTGGAAACACCATATATTTT
TRBV6-6	TRBJ2-7	NA	TRBD1	CASSTSGTGTEQYF	TGTGCCAGCAGCACATCCGGGACAGGGACCGAGCAGTACTTC
TRBV7-9	TRBJ2-5	NA	NA	CASSSGDGQETQYF	TGTGCCAGCAGCTCGGGGGACGGCCAAGAGACCCAGTACTTC
TRBV9	TRBJ1-5	few	NA	CASGGDPDQPQHF	TGTGCCAGCGGGGGGGACCCGGATCAGCCCCAGCATTTT
TRBV5-1	TRBJ1-3	NA	NA	CASRGSRAGNTIYF	TGCGCCAGCAGAGGATCCAGGGCCGGAAACACCATATATTTT
TRBV6-6	TRBJ1-5	NA	TRBD1	CAIRTGGNQPQHF	TGTGCCATCAGGACAGGCGGCAATCAGCCCCAGCATTTT
TRBV16	TRBJ2-7	few	NA	CASSRSTDSYEQYF	TGTGCCAGCAGCCGATCGACAGACTCCTACGAGCAGTACTTC